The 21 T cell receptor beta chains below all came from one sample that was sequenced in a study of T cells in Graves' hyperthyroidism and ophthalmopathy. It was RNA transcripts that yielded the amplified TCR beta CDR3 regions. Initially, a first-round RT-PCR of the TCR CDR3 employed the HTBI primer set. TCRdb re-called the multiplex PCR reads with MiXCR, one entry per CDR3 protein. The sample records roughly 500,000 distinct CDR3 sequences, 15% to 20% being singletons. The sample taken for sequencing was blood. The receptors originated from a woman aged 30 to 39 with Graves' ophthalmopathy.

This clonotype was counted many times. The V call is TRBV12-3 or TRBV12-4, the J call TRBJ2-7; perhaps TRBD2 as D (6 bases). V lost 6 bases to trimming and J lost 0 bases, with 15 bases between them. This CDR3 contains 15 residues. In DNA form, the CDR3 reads TGTGCCAGCAGCACCGGGACTTCCGTCTCCTACGAGCAGTACTTC. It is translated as CASSTGTSVSYEQYF.

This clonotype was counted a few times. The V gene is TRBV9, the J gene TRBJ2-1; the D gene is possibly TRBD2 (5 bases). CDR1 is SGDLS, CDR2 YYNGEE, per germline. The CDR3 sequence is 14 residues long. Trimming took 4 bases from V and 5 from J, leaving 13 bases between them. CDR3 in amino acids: CASSPGLSNNEQFF. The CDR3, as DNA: TGTGCCAGCAGCCCAGGACTTTCTAACAATGAGCAGTTCTTC.

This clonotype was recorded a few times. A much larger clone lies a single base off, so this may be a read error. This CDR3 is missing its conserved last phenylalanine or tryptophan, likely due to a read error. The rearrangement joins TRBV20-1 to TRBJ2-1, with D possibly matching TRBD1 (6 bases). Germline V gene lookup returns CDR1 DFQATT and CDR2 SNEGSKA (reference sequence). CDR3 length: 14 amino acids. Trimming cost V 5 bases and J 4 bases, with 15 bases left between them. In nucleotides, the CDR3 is TGCAGTGCTTCGGACAGACGAATTTACAATGAGCAGTTCTTA. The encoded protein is CSASDRRIYNEQFL.

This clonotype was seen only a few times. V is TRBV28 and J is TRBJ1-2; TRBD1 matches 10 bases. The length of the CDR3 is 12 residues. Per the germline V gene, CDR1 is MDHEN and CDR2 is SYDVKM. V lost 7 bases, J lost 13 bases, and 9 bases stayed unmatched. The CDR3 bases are TGTGCCAGCAAAGAGACAGGGGGCGTCTTCACCTTC. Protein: CASKETGGVFTF.

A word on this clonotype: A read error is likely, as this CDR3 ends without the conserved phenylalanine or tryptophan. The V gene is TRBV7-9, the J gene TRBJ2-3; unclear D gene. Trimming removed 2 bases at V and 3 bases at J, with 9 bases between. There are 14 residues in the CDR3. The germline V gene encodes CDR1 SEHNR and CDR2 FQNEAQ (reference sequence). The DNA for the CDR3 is TGTGCCAGCAGCTTAAGTCACCCTACAGATACGCAGTATCTT. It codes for CASSLSHPTDTQYL.

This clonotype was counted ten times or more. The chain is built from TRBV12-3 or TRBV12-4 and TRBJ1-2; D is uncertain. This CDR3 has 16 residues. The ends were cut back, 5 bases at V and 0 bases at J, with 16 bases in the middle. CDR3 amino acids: CASSLAGTPTNYGYTF. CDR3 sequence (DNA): TGTGCCAGCAGTCTGGCGGGAACGCCGACTAACTATGGCTACACCTTC.

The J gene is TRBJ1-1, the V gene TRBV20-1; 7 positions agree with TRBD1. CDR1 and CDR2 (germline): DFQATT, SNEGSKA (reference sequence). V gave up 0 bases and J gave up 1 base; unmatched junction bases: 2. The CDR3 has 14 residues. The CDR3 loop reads CSARDGTANTEAFF. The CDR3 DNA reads TGCAGTGCTAGAGATGGGACAGCGAACACTGAAGCTTTCTTT.

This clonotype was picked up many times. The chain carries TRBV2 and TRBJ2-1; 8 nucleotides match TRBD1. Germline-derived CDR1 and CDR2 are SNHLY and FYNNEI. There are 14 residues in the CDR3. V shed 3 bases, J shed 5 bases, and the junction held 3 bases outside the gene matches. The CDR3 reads CASSDETGDNEQFF. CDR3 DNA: TGTGCCAGCAGTGATGAGACAGGGGACAATGAGCAGTTCTTC.

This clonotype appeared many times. CDR3 sequence (DNA): TGCGCCAGCAGCTTGAGTAGCGCAGGGAGCGCAGATACGCAGTATTTT. Amino acids: CASSLSSAGSADTQYF. The chain has TRBV5-1 and TRBJ2-3; D may correspond to TRBD1 or TRBD2 (5 bases each). The CDR3 has 16 residues. V was trimmed by 1 base and J by 4 bases, leaving 16 bases between them. Germline V gene data show CDR1 as SGHRS and CDR2 as YFSETQ.

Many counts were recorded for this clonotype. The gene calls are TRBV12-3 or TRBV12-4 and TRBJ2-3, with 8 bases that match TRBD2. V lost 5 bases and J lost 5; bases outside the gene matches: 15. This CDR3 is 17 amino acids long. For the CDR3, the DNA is TGTGCCAGCAGTGTCGGGGAGGGCAGCGGGAGTCGAGATACGCAGTATTTT. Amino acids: CASSVGEGSGSRDTQYF.

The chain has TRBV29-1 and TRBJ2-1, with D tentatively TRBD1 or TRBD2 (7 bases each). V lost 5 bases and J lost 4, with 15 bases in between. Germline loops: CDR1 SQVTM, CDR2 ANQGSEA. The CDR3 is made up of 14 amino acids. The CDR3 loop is CSVNAGDSYNEQFF. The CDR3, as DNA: TGCAGCGTTAATGCGGGGGACAGTTACAATGAGCAGTTCTTC.

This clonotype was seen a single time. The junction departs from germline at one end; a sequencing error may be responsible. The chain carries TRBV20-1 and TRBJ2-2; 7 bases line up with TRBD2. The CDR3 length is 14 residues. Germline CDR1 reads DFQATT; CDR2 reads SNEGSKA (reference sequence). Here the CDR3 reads CSGLADTNAGELFF. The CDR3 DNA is TGCAGTGGGCTAGCGGACACGAACGCCGGGGAGCTGTTTTTT.

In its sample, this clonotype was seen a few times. The CDR3 DNA reads TGTGCCTGGAGCTTATTAGGCAGAGAGACCCAGTACTTC. Translation gives CAWSLLGRETQYF. The chain couples TRBV30 to TRBJ2-5, with D uncertain. Germline V gene sequence: CDR1 GTSNPN, CDR2 SVGIG (reference sequence). V was clipped by 3 bases and J by 4 bases, with 12 bases between them. The CDR3 is made up of 13 amino acids.

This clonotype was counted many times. The CDR3 DNA sequence: TGTGCCAGCAGCTTAGTGCGGGGCGCAGATACGCAGTATTTT. As protein: CASSLVRGADTQYF. The chain employs TRBV7-2 and TRBJ2-3; D may be TRBD2 (6 bases). The ends were cut back, 1 base at V and 4 bases at J, with 9 bases in the middle. CDR3 length: 14 amino acids. CDR1 and CDR2 from the germline V gene are SGHTA and FQGNSA.

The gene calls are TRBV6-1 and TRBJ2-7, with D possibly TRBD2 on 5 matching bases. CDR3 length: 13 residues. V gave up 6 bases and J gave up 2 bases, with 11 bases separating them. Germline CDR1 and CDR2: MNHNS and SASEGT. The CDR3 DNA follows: TGTGCCAGCAGGTTAAGCGGTACCTACGAGCAGTACTTC. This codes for CASRLSGTYEQYF.

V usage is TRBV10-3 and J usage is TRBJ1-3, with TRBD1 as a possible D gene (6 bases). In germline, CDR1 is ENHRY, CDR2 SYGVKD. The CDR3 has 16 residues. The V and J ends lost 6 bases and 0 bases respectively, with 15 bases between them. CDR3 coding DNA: TGTGCCATCAGCCGCCGACAGGAGAGCTCTGGAAACACCATATATTTT. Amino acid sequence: CAISRRQESSGNTIYF.

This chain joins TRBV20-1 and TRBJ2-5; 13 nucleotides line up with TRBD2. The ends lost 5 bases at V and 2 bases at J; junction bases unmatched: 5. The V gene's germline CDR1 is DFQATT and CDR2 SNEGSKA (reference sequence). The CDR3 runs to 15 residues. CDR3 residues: CSASGLAGWQETQYF. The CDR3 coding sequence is TGCAGTGCTTCGGGACTAGCGGGATGGCAAGAGACCCAGTACTTC.

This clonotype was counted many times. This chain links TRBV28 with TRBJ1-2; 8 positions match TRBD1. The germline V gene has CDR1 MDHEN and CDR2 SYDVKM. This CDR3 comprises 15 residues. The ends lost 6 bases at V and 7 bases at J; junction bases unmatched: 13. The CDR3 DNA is TGTGCCAGCAGGACTTCGGGCAGGGGGCTAAGTGGCTACACCTTC. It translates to CASRTSGRGLSGYTF.

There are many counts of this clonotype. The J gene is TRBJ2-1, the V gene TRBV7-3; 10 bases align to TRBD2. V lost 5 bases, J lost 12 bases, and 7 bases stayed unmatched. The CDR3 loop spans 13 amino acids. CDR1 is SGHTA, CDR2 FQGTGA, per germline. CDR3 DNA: TGTGCCAGCAGCCAAGCGGGGGGGCTTGGGCAGTTCTTC. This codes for CASSQAGGLGQFF.

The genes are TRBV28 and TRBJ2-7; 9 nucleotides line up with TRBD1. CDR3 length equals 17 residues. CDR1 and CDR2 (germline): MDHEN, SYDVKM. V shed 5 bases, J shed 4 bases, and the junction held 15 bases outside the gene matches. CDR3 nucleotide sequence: TGTGCCAGCAGTACCTTCTGGGGACAGGGTACTAATTACGAGCAGTACTTC. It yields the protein CASSTFWGQGTNYEQYF.

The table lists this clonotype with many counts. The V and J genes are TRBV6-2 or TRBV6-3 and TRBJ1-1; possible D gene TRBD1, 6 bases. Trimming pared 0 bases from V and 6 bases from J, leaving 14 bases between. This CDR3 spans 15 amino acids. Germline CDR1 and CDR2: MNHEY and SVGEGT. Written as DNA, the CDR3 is TGTGCCAGCAGTTACTCGATTACAGGGTCGTCTGAAGCTTTCTTT. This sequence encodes CASSYSITGSSEAFF.